The rows below give T cell receptor beta chains drawn from one sample of a study of neurological immune-mediated disorders. TCRdb called the 5' RACE reads again in MiXCR, with one record for every CDR3 protein. The sample includes 65,000 to 75,000 distinct CDR3 sequences, roughly 4.8% of them seen just once. The specimen was PBMCs. The receptors originated from a woman aged 70 to 79 with multiple sclerosis. CDR3s include the opening cysteine and the closing phenylalanine or tryptophan. D genes are given only for firm matches. Expanded clones are given a class, and other clones once, few, many or no size at all.

d_call	v_call	clone_size	cdr3_length	j_call	cdr3_nt	cdr3_aa
NA	TRBV7-6	many	13	TRBJ2-3	TGTGCCAGCAGACCCTCTAGCACAGATACGCAGTATTTT	CASRPSSTDTQYF
NA	TRBV6-2/TRBV6-3	NA	14	TRBJ2-7	TGTGCCAGCAGTTACTCGGTGTTATCCTACGAGCAGTACTTC	CASSYSVLSYEQYF
NA	TRBV20-1	many	12	TRBJ1-5	TGCAGTGCTAGTCCCGGGATGGGGCCCCAGCATTTT	CSASPGMGPQHF
NA	TRBV20-1	many	16	TRBJ1-5	TGCAGTGCTAGAGGCGCTCAGAGGAATAGCAATCAGCCCCAGCATTTT	CSARGAQRNSNQPQHF
NA	TRBV4-1	many	12	TRBJ2-1	TGCGCCAGCAGCCAAGAATTTGGTGAGCAGTTCTTC	CASSQEFGEQFF
TRBD2	TRBV7-2	NA	18	TRBJ2-4	TGTGCCAGCAGCCCCGCCGGGACTAGCGGGAGAGGTGGAAACATTCAGTACTTC	CASSPAGTSGRGGNIQYF
TRBD2	TRBV5-1	many	18	TRBJ2-7	TGCGCCAGCAGCTTTGGACTAGCGGGCCCCCTCAGCTCCTACGAGCAGTACTTC	CASSFGLAGPLSSYEQYF
TRBD1	TRBV15	many	16	TRBJ1-1	TGTGCCACCAGCAGAGGGACAGGGTGGGGGGGCACTGAAGCTTTCTTT	CATSRGTGWGGTEAFF
NA	TRBV27	many	14	TRBJ1-1	TGTGCCAGCAGTTTACTAGGCCTCGGCACTGAAGCTTTCTTT	CASSLLGLGTEAFF
NA	TRBV29-1	many	13	TRBJ2-1	TGCAGCGTCTTGGAGGGCTCCTGGAATGAGCAGTTCTTC	CSVLEGSWNEQFF
NA	TRBV5-1	NA	15	TRBJ2-1	TGCGCCAGCAGCCCCATAGGGGGGGCCTACAATGAGCAGTTCTTC	CASSPIGGAYNEQFF
NA	TRBV12-3/TRBV12-4	NA	16	TRBJ2-1	TGTGCCAGCAGTTTAAGAAAGGGAGGTTCTAGCAATGAGCAGTTCTTC	CASSLRKGGSSNEQFF
NA	TRBV20-1	many	16	TRBJ2-3	TGCAGTGCCCGAGGGGAGGGGACAGTAAGCACAGATACGCAGTATTTT	CSARGEGTVSTDTQYF
NA	TRBV19	few	13	TRBJ2-1	TGTGCCAGTAGTATAGGCGGGGGCGTTGAGCAGTTCTTC	CASSIGGGVEQFF
NA	TRBV20-1	many	11	TRBJ1-1	TGCAGGGGAGGGGGGGGCACTGAAGCTTTCTTT	CRGGGGTEAFF
TRBD2	TRBV7-3	NA	16	TRBJ2-2	TGTGCCAGCAGCTTATTGGCGGGAGGGCAGACCGGGGAGCTGTTTTTT	CASSLLAGGQTGELFF
NA	TRBV7-2	many	13	TRBJ2-5	TGTGCCAGCAGCCCTGGGACGACGGAGACCCAGTACTTC	CASSPGTTETQYF
NA	TRBV20-1	NA	14	TRBJ1-5	TGCAGTGCCCACAAGCTGGGGAGCAATCAGCCCCAGCATTTT	CSAHKLGSNQPQHF
NA	TRBV12-3/TRBV12-4	many	11	TRBJ1-4	TGTGCCAGCAGGATAACGGAAAAACTGTTTTTT	CASRITEKLFF
NA	TRBV7-2	many	14	TRBJ2-3	TGTGCCAGCAGCTTAGCGGGTTACACAGATACGCAGTATTTT	CASSLAGYTDTQYF
NA	TRBV27	few	16	TRBJ1-5	TGTGCCAGCAGAAGTCAAGCGGGGGGCTCTAGGCAGCCCCAGCATTTT	CASRSQAGGSRQPQHF
TRBD2	TRBV20-1	NA	13	TRBJ2-1	TGCAGTGCTCCCGGGAGGGCAGGCAATGAGCAGTTCTTC	CSAPGRAGNEQFF
TRBD2	TRBV4-1	many	20	TRBJ2-7	TGCGCCAGCAGCCAAGATACCCAGACGCGGACTAGCGGGAGGGCGGGTGAGCAGTACTTC	CASSQDTQTRTSGRAGEQYF
NA	TRBV4-1	many	14	TRBJ1-6	TGCGCCAGCAGCCCCCGGTGGGGGAATTCACCCCTCCACTTT	CASSPRWGNSPLHF
NA	TRBV5-1	many	20	TRBJ2-4	TGCGCCAGCAGCTCCCAACCCTCGGACTACCGAGACCTAGCCAAAAACATTCAGTACTTC	CASSSQPSDYRDLAKNIQYF
TRBD1	TRBV15	many	20	TRBJ2-3	TGTGCCACCAGCAGAGATAGAGGCGCCGGGACAGGGGCTAGCACAGATACGCAGTATTTT	CATSRDRGAGTGASTDTQYF
TRBD2	TRBV20-1	many	15	TRBJ2-1	TGCAGTGCTAGAGGGTCTAGCGGGAGGAGCAATGAGCAGTTCTTC	CSARGSSGRSNEQFF
TRBD1	TRBV7-6	few	14	TRBJ1-6	TGTGCCAGCAGCTCACGGACAGGGAACTCACCCCTCCACTTT	CASSSRTGNSPLHF
NA	TRBV20-1	many	15	TRBJ2-7	TGCAGTGCTAGAGGTGGGGGGACTTTGCTCTACGAGCAGTACTTC	CSARGGGTLLYEQYF
NA	TRBV10-2	few	11	TRBJ1-2	TGCGCCAGCAGGGCAGGGTTCGGCTACACCTTC	CASRAGFGYTF
NA	TRBV5-1	many	14	TRBJ1-3	TGCGCCAGCAGTAGGGGCCACTCTGGAAACACCATATATTTT	CASSRGHSGNTIYF
TRBD2	TRBV4-2	NA	15	TRBJ2-1	TGTGCCAGCAGCCAAGCTAGCGGGAGGGGAAATGAGCAGTTCTTC	CASSQASGRGNEQFF
NA	TRBV20-1	many	14	TRBJ2-1	TGCAGTGCTATAAGCGGACTGGCCTACAATGAGCAGTTCTTC	CSAISGLAYNEQFF
NA	TRBV12-3/TRBV12-4	many	13	TRBJ1-1	TGTGCCAGCAGCCTTACAGGGAGGACTGAAGCTTTCTTT	CASSLTGRTEAFF
NA	TRBV7-8	many	11	TRBJ2-1	TGTGCCATCACGGGTTACAATGAGCAGTTCTTC	CAITGYNEQFF
NA	TRBV7-2	many	15	TRBJ2-1	TGTGCCAGCAGCCAAGCGGGCCGCTCAACCAATGAGCAGTTCTTC	CASSQAGRSTNEQFF
NA	TRBV5-1	many	12	TRBJ2-5	TGCGCCAGCAGCGGAGACGGGGAGACCCAGTACTTC	CASSGDGETQYF
TRBD2	TRBV4-1	many	14	TRBJ2-1	TGCGCCAGCAGCCAAGGGACTAGCGGTAAACCTCAGTTCTTC	CASSQGTSGKPQFF
TRBD1	TRBV12-3/TRBV12-4	many	13	TRBJ2-5	TGTGCCAGCAGGGCGACAGGGGGACAGACCCAGTACTTC	CASRATGGQTQYF
TRBD1	TRBV11-1	few	16	TRBJ2-4	TGTGCCAGCAGCTCCAGGGACAGGGCCGCCACAAACATTCAGTACTTC	CASSSRDRAATNIQYF
TRBD2	TRBV6-1	many	17	TRBJ2-1	TGTGCCAGCACTTTCGGACTAGCGGGAGAATCCTACAATGAGCAGTTCTTC	CASTFGLAGESYNEQFF
TRBD2	TRBV10-3	many	14	TRBJ2-7	TGTGCCATCAGTGAGGGACTAGCGCGATGGGAGCAGTACTTC	CAISEGLARWEQYF
NA	TRBV6-5	many	15	TRBJ1-3	TGTGCCAGCAGAGGGGACGAACTCTCTGGAAACACCATATATTTT	CASRGDELSGNTIYF
NA	TRBV3-1	many	15	TRBJ2-5	TGTGCCAGCAGCCAAGGGGGACCTGGACAAGAGACCCAGTACTTC	CASSQGGPGQETQYF
TRBD2	TRBV11-2	NA	14	TRBJ2-1	TGTGCCAGCAGCTGGGGGGGAGGGCCTAATGAGCAGTTCTTC	CASSWGGGPNEQFF
NA	TRBV7-2	many	12	TRBJ1-5	TGTGCCAGCAGCTTAAAAGCTCAGCCCCAGCATTTT	CASSLKAQPQHF
NA	TRBV18	few	14	TRBJ2-1	TGTGCCAGCTCACTAAGCCGGGCCAACAATGAGCAGTTCTTC	CASSLSRANNEQFF
NA	TRBV5-1	many	16	TRBJ1-1	TGCGCCAGCAGCTCCCGATTTACGGGACTGAACACTGAAGCTTTCTTT	CASSSRFTGLNTEAFF
NA	TRBV27	NA	15	TRBJ1-6	TGTGCCAGCAGTCACGGACGGACTTATAATTCACCCCTCCACTTT	CASSHGRTYNSPLHF
NA	TRBV18	NA	20	TRBJ2-6	TGTGCCAGCTCACCATTGTCAGGCGGGGGCTCTCTGGTTGGGGCCAACGTCCTGACTTTC	CASSPLSGGGSLVGANVLTF
TRBD2	TRBV4-1	many	15	TRBJ2-1	TGCGCCAGCAGCTTCTTGGGGACTACATACAATGAGCAGTTCTTC	CASSFLGTTYNEQFF
TRBD1	TRBV11-2	many	16	TRBJ1-3	TGTGCCAGCAGCGATCGGACAGGGGGCTTTGGAAACACCATATATTTT	CASSDRTGGFGNTIYF
NA	TRBV7-6	many	16	TRBJ2-7	TGTGCCAGCAGCAACCTGCCCGGGACACCGCGCTACGAGCAGTACTTC	CASSNLPGTPRYEQYF
TRBD1	TRBV27	many	13	TRBJ1-1	TGTGCCAGCAGTCCAGGGGGGGTCACTGAAGCTTTCTTT	CASSPGGVTEAFF
TRBD2	TRBV3-1	many	13	TRBJ2-1	TGTGCCAGCAGCGGCTCGGCCGGGGGGTTGGGGTTCTTC	CASSGSAGGLGFF